Below, 3 T cell receptor beta chains from the same sample are listed, as sequenced in a study of CD8 T cell repertoires and HIV-1 epitope variants. The antigens these receptors bind are not known. The repertoire was sequenced with immunoSEQ multiplex PCR; TCRdb's copy has only in-frame clones and lacks some. The table shows 900 to 1,200 clones, with less than 70% occurring only once. The sample comprised cultured CD8+ T cells derived from PBMCs. All receptors derive from a male donor with HIV.

This clone has just a few counts. The V call is TRBV4-2, the J call TRBJ1-2; no definite D call. V lost 0 bases and J 4 bases, leaving 15 bases between the germline ends. The CDR3 runs to 16 residues. The germline CDR1 and CDR2 sequences are LGHNA and YNFKEQ. CDR3 in amino acids: CASSQEVGNRVYGYTF. DNA for the CDR3: TGTGCCAGCAGCCAAGAGGTCGGGAACAGAGTCTATGGCTACACCTTC.

The table lists this clone with a count of one. The chain links TRBV6-5 to TRBJ2-3; 8 bases match TRBD1. Germline CDR1 reads MNHEY; CDR2 reads SVGAGI. V trimming: 4 bases; J trimming: 1 base; junction bases outside the gene matches: 7. This CDR3 has 16 residues. CDR3 DNA sequence: TGTGCCAGCAGTTCCACGACAGGGGATGGCACAGATACGCAGTATTTT. Translation: CASSSTTGDGTDTQYF.

This chain joins TRBV27 and TRBJ1-5; tentative D call: TRBD1 (6 bases). The V gene's germline CDR1 is MNHEY and CDR2 SMNVEV (reference sequence). Trimming took 2 bases from V and 6 from J, leaving 17 bases between them. The CDR3 runs 16 residues. The CDR3 protein is CASSLSARRGGQPQHF. The CDR3 nucleotides read TGTGCCAGCAGTTTAAGCGCCCGCAGGGGCGGTCAGCCCCAGCATTTT.